This TCR beta chain was identified in a study of siplizumab effects on memory and regulatory T cells. Regarding the study as a whole: Suppressive activity of Tregs proliferating in siplizumab cultures remained unconfirmed. Proliferating CD4+ or CD8+ clones, roughly 75-95% of them, lacked an assignable naive or memory phenotype.

Clones were read by immunoSEQ multiplex PCR, and TCRdb kept only the in-frame ones, dropping some. The top ten clones hold 1% to 1.5% of a sample with about 110,000 clones, roughly 90% of them seen once. A remark on this clone: As yet, its antigen is unknown.

The TCR sequence derives from a human donor in good health. The sequenced material came from CD4+ T cells sorted from blood.

The CDR3 DNA is TGTGCCAGCTCACGAAGCGGGGAGCTGTTTTTT. It yields the protein CASSRSGELFF. The chain combines TRBV18 with TRBJ2-2; no definite D call. From germline, CDR1 is KGHSH and CDR2 LQKENI. V dropped 4 bases and J dropped 7 bases, with 4 bases sitting between them. The CDR3 covers 11 residues. Together with reference TRBV18 and TRBJ2-2, the CDR3 gives the full variable domain: NAGVMQNPRHLVRRRGQEARLRCSPMKGHSHVYWYRQLPEEGLKFMVYLQKENIIDESGMPKERFSAEFPKEGPSILRIQQVVRGDSAAYFCASSRSGELFFGEGSRLTVL.